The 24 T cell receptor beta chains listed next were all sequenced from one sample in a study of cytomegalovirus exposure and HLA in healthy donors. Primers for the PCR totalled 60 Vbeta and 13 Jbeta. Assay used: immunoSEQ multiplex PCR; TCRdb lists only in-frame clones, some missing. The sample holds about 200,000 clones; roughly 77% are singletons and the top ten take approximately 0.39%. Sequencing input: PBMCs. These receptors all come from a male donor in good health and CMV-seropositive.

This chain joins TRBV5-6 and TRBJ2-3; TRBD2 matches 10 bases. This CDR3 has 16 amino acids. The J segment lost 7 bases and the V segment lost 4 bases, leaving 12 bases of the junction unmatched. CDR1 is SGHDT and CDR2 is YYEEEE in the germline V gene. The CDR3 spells CASSPVTSGTTNTQYF. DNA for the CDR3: TGTGCCAGCAGCCCGGTTACTAGCGGGACTACGAATACGCAGTATTTT. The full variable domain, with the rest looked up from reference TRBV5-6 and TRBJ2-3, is DAGVTQSPTHLIKTRGQQVTLRCSPKSGHDTVSWYQQALGQGPQFIFQYYEEEERQRGNFPDRFSGHQFPNYSSELNVNALLLGDSALYLCASSPVTSGTTNTQYFGPGTRLTVL.

The CDR3 nucleotides are TGTGCCAGCAGCGAGGGCGGGAGGGCCTGGGATGAGCAGTTCTTC. Its protein is CASSEGGRAWDEQFF. The chain uses TRBV9 and TRBJ2-1, with 9 bases aligning to TRBD2. Germline CDR1 SGDLS, CDR2 YYNGEE. The V and J ends lost 3 bases and 8 bases, in that order; junction bases with no gene match: 9. The CDR3 is made up of 15 amino acids.

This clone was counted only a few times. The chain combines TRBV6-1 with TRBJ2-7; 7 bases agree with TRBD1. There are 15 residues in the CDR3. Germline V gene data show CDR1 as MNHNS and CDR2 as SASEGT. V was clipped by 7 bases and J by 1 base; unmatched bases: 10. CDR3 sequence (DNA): TGTGCCAGCAAATCCACGGGACAGCTATCCTACGAGCAGTACTTC. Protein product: CASKSTGQLSYEQYF.

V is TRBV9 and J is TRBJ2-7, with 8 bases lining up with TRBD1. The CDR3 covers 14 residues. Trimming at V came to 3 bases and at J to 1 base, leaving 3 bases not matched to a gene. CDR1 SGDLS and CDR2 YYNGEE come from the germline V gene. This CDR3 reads CASSADRVSYEQYF. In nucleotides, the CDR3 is TGTGCCAGCAGCGCGGACAGGGTGTCCTACGAGCAGTACTTC.

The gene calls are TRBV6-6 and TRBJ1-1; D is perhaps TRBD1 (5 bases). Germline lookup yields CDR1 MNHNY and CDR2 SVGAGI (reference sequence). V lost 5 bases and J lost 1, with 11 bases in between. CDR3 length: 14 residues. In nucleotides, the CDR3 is TGTGCCAGCAGTCCAGGGTGGGGGAACACTGAAGCTTTCTTT. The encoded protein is CASSPGWGNTEAFF.

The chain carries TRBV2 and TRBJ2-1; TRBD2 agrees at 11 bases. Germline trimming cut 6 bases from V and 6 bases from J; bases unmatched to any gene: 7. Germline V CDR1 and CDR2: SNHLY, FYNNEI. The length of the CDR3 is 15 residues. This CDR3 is CASRILAGEGNEQFF. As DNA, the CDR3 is TGTGCCAGCAGGATACTAGCGGGAGAGGGCAATGAGCAGTTCTTC.

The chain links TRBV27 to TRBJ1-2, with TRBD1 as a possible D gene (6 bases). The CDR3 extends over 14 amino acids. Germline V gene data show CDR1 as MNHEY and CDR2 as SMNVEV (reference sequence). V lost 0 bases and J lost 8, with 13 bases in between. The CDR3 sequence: CASSLSAQGRGYTF. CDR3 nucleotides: TGTGCCAGCAGTTTATCCGCACAGGGTAGAGGCTACACCTTC.

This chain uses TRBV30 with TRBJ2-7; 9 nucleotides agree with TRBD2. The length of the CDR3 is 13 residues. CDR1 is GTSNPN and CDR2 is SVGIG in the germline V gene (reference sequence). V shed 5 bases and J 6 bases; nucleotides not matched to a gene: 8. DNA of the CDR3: TGTGCCTGGGGGGCGGGGGGGAAGCGCGAGCAGTACTTC. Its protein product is CAWGAGGKREQYF.

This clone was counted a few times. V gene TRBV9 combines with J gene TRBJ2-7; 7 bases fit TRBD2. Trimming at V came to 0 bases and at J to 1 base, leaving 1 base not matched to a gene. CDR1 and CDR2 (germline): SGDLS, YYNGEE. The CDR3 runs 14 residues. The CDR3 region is CASSVGGRSYEQYF. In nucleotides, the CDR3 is TGTGCCAGCAGCGTAGGCGGGAGATCCTACGAGCAGTACTTC. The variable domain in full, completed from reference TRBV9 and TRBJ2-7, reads DSGVTQTPKHLITATGQRVTLRCSPRSGDLSVYWYQQSLDQGLQFLIQYYNGEERAKGNILERFSAQQFPDLHSELNLSSLELGDSALYFCASSVGGRSYEQYFGPGTRLTVT.

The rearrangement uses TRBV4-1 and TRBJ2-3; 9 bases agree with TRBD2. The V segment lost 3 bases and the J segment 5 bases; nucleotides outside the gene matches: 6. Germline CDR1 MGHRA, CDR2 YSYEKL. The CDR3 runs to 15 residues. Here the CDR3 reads CASSQRAGGGDTQYF. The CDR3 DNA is TGCGCCAGCAGCCAGCGGGCGGGAGGGGGAGATACGCAGTATTTT.

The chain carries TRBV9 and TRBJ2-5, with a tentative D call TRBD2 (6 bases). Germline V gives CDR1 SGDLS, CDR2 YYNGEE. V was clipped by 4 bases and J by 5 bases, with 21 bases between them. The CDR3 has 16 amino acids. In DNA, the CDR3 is TGTGCCAGCAGCATACTACCGGGACTCGTCCCCGAGACCCAGTACTTC. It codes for CASSILPGLVPETQYF.

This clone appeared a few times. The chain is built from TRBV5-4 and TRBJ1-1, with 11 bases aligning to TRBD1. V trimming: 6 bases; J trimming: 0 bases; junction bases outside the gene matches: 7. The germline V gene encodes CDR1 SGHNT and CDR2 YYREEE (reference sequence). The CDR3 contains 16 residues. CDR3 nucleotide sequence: TGTGCCAGCACCCCGGGGGACAGGGGGTTGAACACTGAAGCTTTCTTT. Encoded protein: CASTPGDRGLNTEAFF.

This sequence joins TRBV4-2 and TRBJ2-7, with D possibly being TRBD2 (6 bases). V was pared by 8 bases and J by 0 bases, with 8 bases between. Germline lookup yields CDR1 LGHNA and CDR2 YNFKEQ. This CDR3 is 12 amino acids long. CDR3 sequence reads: CASAGSSYEQYF. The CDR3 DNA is TGTGCCAGCGCGGGGAGCTCCTACGAGCAGTACTTC.

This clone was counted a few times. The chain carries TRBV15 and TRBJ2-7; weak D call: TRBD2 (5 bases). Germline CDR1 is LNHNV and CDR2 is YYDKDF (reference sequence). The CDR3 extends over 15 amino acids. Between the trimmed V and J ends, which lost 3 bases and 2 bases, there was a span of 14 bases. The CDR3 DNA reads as TGTGCCACCAGCAGGACTACCCCTGGCACCTACGAGCAGTACTTC. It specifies CATSRTTPGTYEQYF.

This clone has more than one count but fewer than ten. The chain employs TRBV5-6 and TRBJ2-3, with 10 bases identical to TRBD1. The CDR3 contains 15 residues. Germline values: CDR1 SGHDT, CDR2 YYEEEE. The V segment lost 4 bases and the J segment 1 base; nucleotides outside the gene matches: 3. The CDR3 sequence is CASSRGQGRTDTQYF. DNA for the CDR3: TGTGCCAGCAGCCGGGGACAGGGGCGCACAGATACGCAGTATTTT.

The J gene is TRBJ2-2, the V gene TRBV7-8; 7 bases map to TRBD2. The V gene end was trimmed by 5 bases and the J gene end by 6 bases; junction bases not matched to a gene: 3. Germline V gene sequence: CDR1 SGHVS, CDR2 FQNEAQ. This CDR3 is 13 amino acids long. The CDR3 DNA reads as TGTGCCAGCAGCCAAGCGGGGTCCGGGGAGCTGTTTTTT. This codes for CASSQAGSGELFF.

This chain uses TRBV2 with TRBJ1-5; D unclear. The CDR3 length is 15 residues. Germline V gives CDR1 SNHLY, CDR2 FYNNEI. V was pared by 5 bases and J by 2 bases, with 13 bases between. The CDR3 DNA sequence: TGTGCCAGCAGTTTTGTCCTAAGAGGCAATCAGCCCCAGCATTTT. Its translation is CASSFVLRGNQPQHF.

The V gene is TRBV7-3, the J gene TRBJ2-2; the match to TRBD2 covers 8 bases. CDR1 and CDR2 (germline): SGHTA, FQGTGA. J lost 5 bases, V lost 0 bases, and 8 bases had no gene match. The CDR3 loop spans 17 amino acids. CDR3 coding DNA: TGTGCCAGCAGCTTAACGCCGACTATAGCGGGAACCGGGGAGCTGTTTTTT. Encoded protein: CASSLTPTIAGTGELFF.

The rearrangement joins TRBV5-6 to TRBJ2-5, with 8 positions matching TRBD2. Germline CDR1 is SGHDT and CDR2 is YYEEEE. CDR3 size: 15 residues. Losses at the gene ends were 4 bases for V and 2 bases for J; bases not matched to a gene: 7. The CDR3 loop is CASSELAVLQETQYF. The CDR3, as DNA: TGTGCCAGCAGCGAACTAGCGGTGCTGCAAGAGACCCAGTACTTC.

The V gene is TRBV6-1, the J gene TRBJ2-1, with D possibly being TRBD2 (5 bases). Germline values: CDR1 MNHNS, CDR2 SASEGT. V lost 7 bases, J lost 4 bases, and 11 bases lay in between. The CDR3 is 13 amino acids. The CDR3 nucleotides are TGTGCCAGCACCCCGGGCGGGTACAATGAGCAGTTCTTC. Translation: CASTPGGYNEQFF.

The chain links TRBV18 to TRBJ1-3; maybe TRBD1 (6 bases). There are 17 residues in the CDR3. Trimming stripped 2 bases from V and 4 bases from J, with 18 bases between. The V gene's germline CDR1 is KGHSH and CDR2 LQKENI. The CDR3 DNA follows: TGTGCCAGCTCACCATCCCCGACAAGGGGGGGAGGAAACACCATATATTTT. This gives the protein CASSPSPTRGGGNTIYF.

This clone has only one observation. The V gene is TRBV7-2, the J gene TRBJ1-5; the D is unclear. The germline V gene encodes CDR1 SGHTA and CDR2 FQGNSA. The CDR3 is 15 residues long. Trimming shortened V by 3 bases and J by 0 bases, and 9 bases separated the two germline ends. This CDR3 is CASSFTGVSNQPQHF. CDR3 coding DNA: TGTGCCAGCAGCTTCACCGGGGTTAGCAATCAGCCCCAGCATTTT. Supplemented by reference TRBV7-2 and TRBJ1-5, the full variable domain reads GAGVSQSPSNKVTEKGKDVELRCDPISGHTALYWYRQSLGQGLEFLIYFQGNSAPDKSGLPSDRFSAERTGGSVSTLTIQRTQQEDSAVYLCASSFTGVSNQPQHFGDGTRLSIL.

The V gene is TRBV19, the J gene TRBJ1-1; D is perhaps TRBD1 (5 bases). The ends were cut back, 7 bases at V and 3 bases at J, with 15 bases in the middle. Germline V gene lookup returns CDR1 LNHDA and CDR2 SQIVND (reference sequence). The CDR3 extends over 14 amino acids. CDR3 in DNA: TGTGCCAGTACGCTCGGGGGTTGGGACACTGAAGCTTTCTTT. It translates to CASTLGGWDTEAFF.

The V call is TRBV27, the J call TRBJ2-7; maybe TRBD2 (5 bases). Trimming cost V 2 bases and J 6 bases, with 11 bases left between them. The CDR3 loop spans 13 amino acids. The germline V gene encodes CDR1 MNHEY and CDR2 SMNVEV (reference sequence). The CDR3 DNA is TGTGCCAGCAGTTTAAACGGGATGGGCGAGCAGTACTTC. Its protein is CASSLNGMGEQYF.